These 15 T cell receptor beta chains were sequenced from one sample in a study of cytomegalovirus exposure and HLA in healthy donors. With 60 Vbeta and 13 Jbeta primers, the PCR was carried out. The method was immunoSEQ multiplex PCR; TCRdb's version includes in-frame clones alone and lacks a portion of them. The sample lists about 160,000 clones, roughly 79% occurring once. The sample consisted of PBMCs. These receptors were obtained from a woman in her thirties or forties in good health and CMV-seropositive.

The chain has TRBV2 and TRBJ1-6; 10 bases map to TRBD1. There are 15 residues in the CDR3. Trimming at V came to 6 bases and at J to 7 bases, leaving 6 bases not matched to a gene. Germline-derived CDR1 and CDR2 are SNHLY and FYNNEI. The CDR3 region is CASRRDRGENSPLHF. CDR3 nucleotides: TGTGCCAGCAGGAGGGACAGGGGAGAGAATTCACCCCTCCACTTT.

The chain carries TRBV6-5 and TRBJ1-1; the D is unclear. From germline, CDR1 is MNHEY and CDR2 SVGAGI. This CDR3 has 12 amino acids. Trimming shortened V by 5 bases and J by 5 bases, and 9 bases separated the two germline ends. CDR3 coding DNA: TGTGCCAGCAGTGAATACTGGACTGAAGCTTTCTTT. Protein: CASSEYWTEAFF.

The count of this clone is one. The V call is TRBV29-1, the J call TRBJ1-2, with 7 bases aligning to TRBD1. J was trimmed by 7 bases and V by 4 bases; bases with no gene match: 3. Germline CDR1 and CDR2: SQVTM and ANQGSEA. The CDR3 totals 11 residues. CDR3 nucleotide sequence: TGCAGCGTTGTTACAGGGGTTGGCTACACCTTC. Encoded protein: CSVVTGVGYTF.

The rearrangement links TRBV4-3 to TRBJ1-2, with D possibly matching TRBD1 (5 bases). Germline assignment: CDR1 LGHNA and CDR2 YSLEER. The ends were cut back, 0 bases at V and 4 bases at J, with 12 bases in the middle. CDR3 length: 15 amino acids. The CDR3 coding sequence is TGCGCCAGCAGCCAAGACGGGGGAGGGAGCTATGGCTACACCTTC. Amino acid sequence: CASSQDGGGSYGYTF.

Only a few counts were recorded for this clone. The chain is built from TRBV6-1 and TRBJ2-1, with D possibly being TRBD2 (5 bases). Deletions cut 6 bases from V and 0 bases from J, with 12 bases between. CDR3 length: 15 amino acids. CDR1 is MNHNS and CDR2 is SASEGT in the germline V gene. The CDR3 protein is CASSQDGVSYNEQFF. CDR3 DNA sequence: TGTGCCAGCAGCCAGGACGGGGTCTCCTACAATGAGCAGTTCTTC.

The chain has TRBV4-2 and TRBJ1-1, with 8 nucleotides matching TRBD1. Germline-derived CDR1 and CDR2 are LGHNA and YNFKEQ. The junction had 0 bases not matched to a gene; V was cut back by 1 base and J by 5 bases. This CDR3 contains 13 residues. CDR3 in DNA: TGTGCCAGCAGCCAAGGGACAGGGACTGAAGCTTTCTTT. Amino acids: CASSQGTGTEAFF.

The V gene is TRBV19, the J gene TRBJ2-5, with 11 bases matching TRBD2. CDR3 length: 17 amino acids. The V and J ends lost 3 bases and 2 bases, in that order; junction bases with no gene match: 8. Germline loops: CDR1 LNHDA, CDR2 SQIVND (reference sequence). For the CDR3, the DNA is TGTGCCAGTAGTATGGGGACTAGCGGCTTAGTACAAGAGACCCAGTACTTC. Translating gives CASSMGTSGLVQETQYF.

This chain links TRBV30 with TRBJ1-5; a weak D match, TRBD1 (5 bases). V was shortened by 0 bases and J by 3 bases, with 9 bases between the two germline ends. The CDR3 covers 14 residues. Per germline, CDR1 GTSNPN and CDR2 SVGIG (reference sequence). CDR3 in DNA: TGTGCCTGGAGTGTCATAGGGGACAATCAGCCCCAGCATTTT. It translates to CAWSVIGDNQPQHF. Combining the CDR3 with reference TRBV30 and TRBJ1-5 gives the whole variable domain SQTIHQWPATLVQPVGSPLSLECTVEGTSNPNLYWYRQAAGRGLQLLFYSVGIGQISSEVPQNLSASRPQDRQFILSSKKLLLSDSGFYLCAWSVIGDNQPQHFGDGTRLSIL.

This chain uses TRBV27 with TRBJ1-1, with 10 bases fitting TRBD1. The length of the CDR3 is 15 residues. Germline CDR1 MNHEY, CDR2 SMNVEV (reference sequence). Losses at the gene ends were 7 bases for V and 4 bases for J; bases not matched to a gene: 9. CDR3 bases: TGTGCCAGCACGGGACAGGGGAATAGAGGCACTGAAGCTTTCTTT. Translated, it gives CASTGQGNRGTEAFF.

V is TRBV6-1 and J is TRBJ2-1; 7 bases are shared with TRBD1. After removal of 3 bases from V and 15 bases from J, the junction contained 5 bases not matched to a gene. This CDR3 is built from 11 residues. Per the germline V gene, CDR1 is MNHNS and CDR2 is SASEGT. This CDR3 is CASSERGGGFF. As DNA, the CDR3 is TGTGCCAGCAGTGAGAGAGGGGGCGGGTTCTTC.

The CDR3: CASSPIGGRGNEKLFF. In DNA, the CDR3 is TGTGCCAGCAGCCCCATAGGGGGAAGGGGTAATGAAAAACTGTTTTTT. The chain couples TRBV7-2 to TRBJ1-4, with D possibly TRBD1 on 6 matching bases. CDR1 is SGHTA and CDR2 is FQGNSA in the germline V gene. The CDR3 contains 16 residues. Trimming took 5 bases from V and 4 from J, leaving 17 bases between them. The variable domain in full, completed from reference TRBV7-2 and TRBJ1-4, reads GAGVSQSPSNKVTEKGKDVELRCDPISGHTALYWYRQSLGQGLEFLIYFQGNSAPDKSGLPSDRFSAERTGGSVSTLTIQRTQQEDSAVYLCASSPIGGRGNEKLFFGSGTQLSVL.

The chain links TRBV9 to TRBJ2-7, with a weak D call TRBD2 (7 bases). CDR1 is SGDLS and CDR2 is YYNGEE in the germline V gene. Trimming shortened V by 4 bases and J by 2 bases, and 10 bases separated the two germline ends. The CDR3 contains 13 residues. The CDR3 coding sequence is TGTGCCAGCAGCCCGGGGGGCCCCTACGAGCAGTACTTC. Amino acid sequence: CASSPGGPYEQYF. The full variable domain, in which reference TRBV9 and TRBJ2-7 provide the parts outside the CDR3, is DSGVTQTPKHLITATGQRVTLRCSPRSGDLSVYWYQQSLDQGLQFLIQYYNGEERAKGNILERFSAQQFPDLHSELNLSSLELGDSALYFCASSPGGPYEQYFGPGTRLTVT.

The rearrangement joins TRBV7-2 to TRBJ1-6, with 10 bases matching TRBD1. Germline assignment: CDR1 SGHTA and CDR2 FQGNSA. V shed 4 bases and J 3 bases; nucleotides not matched to a gene: 0. This CDR3 has 15 amino acids. The CDR3 sequence: CASSWTGGYNSPLHF. In DNA form, the CDR3 reads TGTGCCAGCAGCTGGACAGGGGGCTATAATTCACCCCTCCACTTT.

CDR3 in DNA: TGTGCCAGCAGCTTAGCGCAGGGGGTTGCTTTCTTT. This translates into CASSLAQGVAFF. The rearrangement links TRBV7-9 to TRBJ1-1; 7 nucleotides agree with TRBD1. The CDR3 has 12 residues. Per germline, CDR1 SEHNR and CDR2 FQNEAQ (reference sequence). Trimming took 0 bases from V and 11 from J; bases not matched to a gene: 3. The complete variable domain, with remaining parts taken from reference TRBV7-9 and TRBJ1-1, reads DTGVSQNPRHKITKRGQNVTFRCDPISEHNRLYWYRQTLGQGPEFLTYFQNEAQLEKSRLLSDRFSAERPKGSFSTLEIQRTEQGDSAMYLCASSLAQGVAFFGQGTRLTVV.

The chain recombines TRBV30 with TRBJ1-1; D gene unclear. CDR1 is GTSNPN, CDR2 SVGIG, per germline (reference sequence). V lost 0 bases to trimming and J lost 0 bases, with 8 bases between them. The CDR3 covers 14 residues. CDR3 in amino acids: CAWSVTRMNTEAFF. The DNA of the CDR3 is TGTGCCTGGAGTGTAACCAGGATGAACACTGAAGCTTTCTTT.